This T cell receptor beta chain originates from a study of T-cell reconstitution after alpha-beta-depleted transplantation in children. Study results and caveats: Counts and diversity of T cells one year after transplant came mostly from newly produced T cells.

This clonotype has only one observation. Its target is unknown. Unique molecular identifiers featured in how the TCRbeta library was prepared. MiXCR, applied by TCRdb to the PCR reads, yields one record per CDR3 protein. The data contain approximately 980,000 distinct CDR3 sequences, 25% to 30% of them singletons. Germline V lookup: CDR1 SNHLY, CDR2 FYNNEI. The CDR3 loop spans 13 amino acids. V gave up 10 bases and J gave up 0 bases, with 13 bases separating them. Sample: PBMCs, mostly from graft donor cells, taken 360 days after TCRalphabeta/CD19-depleted stem cell transplant. The V call is TRBV2, the J call TRBJ2-7; D remains ambiguous. The clonotype originates from a boy under two years old who had a stem cell transplant for SCID, so the T cells may come from the graft donor. The CDR3 loop is CATIMNNSYEQYF. CDR3 coding DNA: TGTGCCACCATAATGAACAACTCCTACGAGCAGTACTTC.